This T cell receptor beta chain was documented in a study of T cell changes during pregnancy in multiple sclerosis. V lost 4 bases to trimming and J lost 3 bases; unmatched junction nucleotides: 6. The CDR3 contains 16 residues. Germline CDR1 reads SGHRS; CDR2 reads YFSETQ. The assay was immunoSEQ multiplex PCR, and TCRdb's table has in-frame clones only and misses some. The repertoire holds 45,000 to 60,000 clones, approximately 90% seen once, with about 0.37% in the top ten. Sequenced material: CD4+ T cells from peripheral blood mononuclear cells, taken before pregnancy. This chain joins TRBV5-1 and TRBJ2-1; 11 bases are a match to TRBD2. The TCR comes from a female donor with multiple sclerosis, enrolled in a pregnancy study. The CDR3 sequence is CASSSSTSGIYNEQFF. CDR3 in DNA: TGCGCCAGCAGCAGTTCGACTAGCGGGATCTACAATGAGCAGTTCTTC.